This TCR beta chain was sequenced in a study of PD-1 blockade in classical Hodgkin lymphoma. The method was immunoSEQ multiplex PCR; TCRdb's version includes in-frame clones alone and lacks a portion of them. The sample includes 25,000 to 35,000 clones, about 76% of them seen just once. Points from the study as a whole: According to reports, newly diagnosed patients had lower baseline TCR diversity than healthy donors, and relapsed/refractory patients had lower baseline TCR diversity still. Complete responders' diversity at baseline resembled that of newly diagnosed patients. With CD4+ cells, TCR diversity rose significantly by C4D1, but not with CD8+ cells.

Germline CDR1 is SGHNT and CDR2 is YYREEE (reference sequence). The ends were cut back, 4 bases at V and 7 bases at J, with 9 bases in the middle. The CDR3 runs to 12 residues. All the patients suffered relapse after autologous stem cell transplantation, and brentuximab vedotin exposure differed. As concerns this clone: Its antigen is unidentified.

Here the sequenced sample was peripheral blood mononuclear cells (PBMCs), taken before the second cycle of nivolumab. The chain is built from TRBV5-4 and TRBJ2-1; no reliable D call. The clonotype was recovered from a human donor with classical Hodgkin lymphoma. CDR3 loop: CASSEVGNEQFF. In DNA form, the CDR3 reads TGTGCCAGCAGCGAGGTGGGGAATGAGCAGTTCTTC.